This T cell receptor (beta chain) stems from a study of T-cell reconstitution after alpha-beta-depleted transplantation in children. This clonotype was observed a handful of times. What it binds is unknown. Whole-study findings and limits: By about two months after transplant, alpha-beta T cells reportedly arose from several hundred graft clones that had expanded.

Preparing the TCRbeta library involved the use of unique molecular identifiers. TCRdb re-called the PCR reads with MiXCR, one entry per CDR3 protein. The data show 700,000 to 850,000 distinct CDR3 sequences, roughly 15% seen once. The TCR comes from a male patient aged 10 to 17 who had a stem cell transplant for acute lymphoblastic leukemia, so the T cells may come from the graft donor. The sequencing here drew on PBMCs, mostly from graft donor cells, taken 360 days after TCRalphabeta/CD19-depleted stem cell transplant.

CDR3 DNA: TGTGCCAGCAGCTTCTCCGGGACCCATTTCACCGGGGAGCTGTTTTTT. This sequence encodes CASSFSGTHFTGELFF. This chain connects TRBV11-2 to TRBJ2-2; TRBD1 or TRBD2 may be the D gene (5 bases each). The V gene lost 3 bases and the J gene lost 4 bases, with 15 bases spanning the gap. Germline CDR1 SGHAT, CDR2 FQNNGV. The CDR3 consists of 16 residues.